What follows describes a single T cell receptor beta chain. This clone was counted between two and nine times. Its antigen is still unknown. No base quality information exists; no much larger clone differs at one position. TCRbeta CDR3 regions were amplified from genomic DNA using the immunoSEQ Assay, a bias-controlled multiplex PCR. Concerning the study's data processing: Within the assay, amplification of reference gene primers was used to estimate how many nucleated cells each sample contained. To quantify the absolute abundance of each unique TCRbeta CDR3 rearrangement, sequence reads were collapsed and filtered. For each sample, productive Simpson clonality was calculated as the square root of Simpson's diversity index over productive rearrangements. TCRdb stores this immuneACCESS table with in-frame sequences only. Part of the clones is absent; in the studies checked, under half of the shortfall reflects unresolved V genes, and no reason is known for the rest. The DNA gave D and trimming, while V, J and clone size come from that table. The sample records around 120,000 clones, about 90% of which are singletons. The leading ten clones occupy around 4.1% of the sample.

The V end loses 3 bases and the J end loses 0 bases, and a stretch of 12 bases separates them. As encoded in the germline V gene, CDR1 is KGHSH while CDR2 is LQKENI. The CDR3 runs 16 amino acids, cysteine and phenylalanine included. Only the CDR3 DNA stays, 48 bases, in frame from base 1. This entry is derived from a study of blood T cell repertoires in COVID-19 (dated by TCRdb to 2020 to 2022). Context from the whole study: Samples from collaborators originated in the United States, Italy and Spain and spanned both the acute and convalescent phases of COVID-19. The samples were drawn from the first 160 participants of the ongoing ImmuneRACE study and from 1,254 subjects provided by 6 global collaborators. Subjects who had been exposed to COVID-19, were actively infected with it, or had recovered from it provided the deeply sampled blood TCRbeta repertoires that made up the dataset. Where available, HLA class I and class II types were taken from metadata supplied by the sample provider and were not determined by assay-based typing. The repertoires were released in a freely available public database intended as a resource for research on the immune response to SARS-CoV-2. A de-identified subject ID, COVID-19 status, age in years and sex were almost always included in the sample metadata. The prospective study material was composed of cDNA or gDNA derived from T cells, B-cell-depleted T cells, or PBMCs.

Findings and caveats that apply to the study as a whole: How much clinical and demographic metadata was included differed by source and by participant, and the metadata was provided uncurated.

At one collaborating source in Seattle, patients were enrolled during active infection and were followed longitudinally through the course of disease. Whole blood was collected in K2EDTA tubes by collaborating institutions according to the institutions' own protocols. For TCRbeta analysis, collaborator samples were shipped as frozen whole blood, as isolated PBMCs, or as DNA extracted from either sample type. This TCR was recovered from a woman aged 55 to 70 with COVID-19, enrolled during active disease. This chain joins TRBV18 to TRBJ1-3; no D gene can be assigned with confidence. The source material was peripheral blood. CDR3 sequence: CASSPRYLDSGNTIYF. The sequence in DNA is TGTGCCAGCTCACCGCGATACTTAGACTCTGGAAACACCATATATTTT.